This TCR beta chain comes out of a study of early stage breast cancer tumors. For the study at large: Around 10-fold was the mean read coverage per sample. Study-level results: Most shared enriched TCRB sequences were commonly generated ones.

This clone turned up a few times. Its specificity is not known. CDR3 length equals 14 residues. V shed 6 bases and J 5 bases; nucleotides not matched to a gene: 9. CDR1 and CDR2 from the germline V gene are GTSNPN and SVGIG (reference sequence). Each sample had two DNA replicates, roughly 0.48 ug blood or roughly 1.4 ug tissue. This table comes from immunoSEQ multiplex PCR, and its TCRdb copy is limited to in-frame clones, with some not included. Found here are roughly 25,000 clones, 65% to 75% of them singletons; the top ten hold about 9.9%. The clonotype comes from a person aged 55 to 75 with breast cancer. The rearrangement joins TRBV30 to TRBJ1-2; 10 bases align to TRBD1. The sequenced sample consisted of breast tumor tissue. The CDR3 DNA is TGTGCCTGTCAACCCGGGACAGGGGCATATGGCTACACCTTC. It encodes CACQPGTGAYGYTF.